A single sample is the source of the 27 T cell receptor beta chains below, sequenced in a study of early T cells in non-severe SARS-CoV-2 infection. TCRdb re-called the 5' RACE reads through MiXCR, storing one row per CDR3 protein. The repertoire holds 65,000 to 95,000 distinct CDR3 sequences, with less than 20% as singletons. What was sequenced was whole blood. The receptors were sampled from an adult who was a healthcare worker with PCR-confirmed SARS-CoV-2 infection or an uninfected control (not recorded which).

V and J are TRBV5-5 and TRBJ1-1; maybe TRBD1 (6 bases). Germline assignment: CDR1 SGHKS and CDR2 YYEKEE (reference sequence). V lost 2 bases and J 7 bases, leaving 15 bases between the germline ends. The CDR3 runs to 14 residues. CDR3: CASSLPQGLNEAFF. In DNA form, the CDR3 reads TGTGCCAGCAGCTTACCCCAGGGGCTGAATGAAGCTTTCTTT.

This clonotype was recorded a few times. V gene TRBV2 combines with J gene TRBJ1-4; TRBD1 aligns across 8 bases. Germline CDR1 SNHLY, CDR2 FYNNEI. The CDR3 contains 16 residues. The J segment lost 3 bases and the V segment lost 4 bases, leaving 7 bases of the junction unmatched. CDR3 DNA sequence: TGTGCCAGCAGTGTTCTTCAGGGGGCGGCTAATGAAAAACTGTTTTTT. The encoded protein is CASSVLQGAANEKLFF.

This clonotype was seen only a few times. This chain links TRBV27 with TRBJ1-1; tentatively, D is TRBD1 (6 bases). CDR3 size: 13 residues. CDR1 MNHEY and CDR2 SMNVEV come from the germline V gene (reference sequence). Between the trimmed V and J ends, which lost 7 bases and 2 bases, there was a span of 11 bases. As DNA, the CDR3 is TGTGCCAGCACCCTTGGGGGCAACACTGAAGCTTTCTTT. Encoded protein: CASTLGGNTEAFF.

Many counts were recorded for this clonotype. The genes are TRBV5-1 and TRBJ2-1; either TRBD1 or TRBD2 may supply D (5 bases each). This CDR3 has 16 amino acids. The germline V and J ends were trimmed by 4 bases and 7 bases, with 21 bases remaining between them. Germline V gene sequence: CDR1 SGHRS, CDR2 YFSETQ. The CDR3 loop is CASSPSGRVGVNEQFF. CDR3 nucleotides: TGCGCCAGCAGCCCCTCGGGACGGGTCGGTGTGAATGAGCAGTTCTTC.

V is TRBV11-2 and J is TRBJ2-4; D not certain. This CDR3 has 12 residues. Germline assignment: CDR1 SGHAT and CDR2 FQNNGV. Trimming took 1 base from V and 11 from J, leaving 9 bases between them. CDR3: CASSLGPKVQYF. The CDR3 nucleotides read TGTGCCAGCAGCTTAGGACCGAAGGTTCAGTACTTC.

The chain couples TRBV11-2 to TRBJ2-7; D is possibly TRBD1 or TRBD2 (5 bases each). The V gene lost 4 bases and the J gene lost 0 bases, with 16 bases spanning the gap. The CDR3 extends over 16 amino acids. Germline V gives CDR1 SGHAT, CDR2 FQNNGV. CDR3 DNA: TGTGCCAGCAGCTCTATCTCCGGGACGCGCTCCTACGAGCAGTACTTC. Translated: CASSSISGTRSYEQYF.

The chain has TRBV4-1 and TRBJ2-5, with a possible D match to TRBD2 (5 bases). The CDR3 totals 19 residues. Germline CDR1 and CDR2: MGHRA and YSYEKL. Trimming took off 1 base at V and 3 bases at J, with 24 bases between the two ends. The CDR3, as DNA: TGCGCCAGCAGCCAAGTACGGCGGACCCGCGAGGGCCTTAAAGAGACCCAGTACTTC. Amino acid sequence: CASSQVRRTREGLKETQYF.

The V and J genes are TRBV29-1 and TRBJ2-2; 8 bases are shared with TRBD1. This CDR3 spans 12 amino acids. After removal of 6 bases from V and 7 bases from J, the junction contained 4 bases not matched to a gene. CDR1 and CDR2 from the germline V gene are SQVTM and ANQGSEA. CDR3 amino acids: CSVGQGNGELFF. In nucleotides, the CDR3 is TGCAGCGTAGGACAGGGAAACGGGGAGCTGTTTTTT.

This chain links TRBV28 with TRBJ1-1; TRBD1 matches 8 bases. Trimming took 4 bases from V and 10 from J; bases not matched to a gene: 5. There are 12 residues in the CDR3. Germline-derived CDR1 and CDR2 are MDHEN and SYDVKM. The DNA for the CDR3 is TGTGCCAGCAGTTATCCACAGGGGGGAGCTTTCTTT. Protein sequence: CASSYPQGGAFF.

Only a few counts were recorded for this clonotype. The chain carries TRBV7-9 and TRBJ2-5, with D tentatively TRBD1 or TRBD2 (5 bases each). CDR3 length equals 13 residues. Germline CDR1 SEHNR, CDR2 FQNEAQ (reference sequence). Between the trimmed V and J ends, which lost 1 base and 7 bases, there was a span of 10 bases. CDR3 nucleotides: TGTGCCAGCAGCTTAGGAGGGGAATCGACCCAGTACTTC. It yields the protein CASSLGGESTQYF.

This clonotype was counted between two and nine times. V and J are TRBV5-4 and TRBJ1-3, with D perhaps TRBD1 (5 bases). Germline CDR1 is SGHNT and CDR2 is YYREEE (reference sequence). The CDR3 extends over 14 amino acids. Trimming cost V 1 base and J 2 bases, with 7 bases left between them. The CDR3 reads CASSLQGTGNTIYF. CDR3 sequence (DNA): TGTGCCAGCAGCTTGCAGGGAACTGGAAACACCATATATTTT.

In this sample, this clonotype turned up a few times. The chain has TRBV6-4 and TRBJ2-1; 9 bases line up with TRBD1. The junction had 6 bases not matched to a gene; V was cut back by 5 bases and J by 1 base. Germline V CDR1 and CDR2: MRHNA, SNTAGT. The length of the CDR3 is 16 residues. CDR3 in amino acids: CASSPTGTGSYNEQFF. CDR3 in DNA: TGTGCCAGCAGTCCAACCGGGACAGGGTCCTACAATGAGCAGTTCTTC.

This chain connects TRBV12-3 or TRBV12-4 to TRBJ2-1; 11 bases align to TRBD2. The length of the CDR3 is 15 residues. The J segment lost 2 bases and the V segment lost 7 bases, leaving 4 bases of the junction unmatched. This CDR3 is CASTRTSGPYNEQFF. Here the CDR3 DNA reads TGTGCCAGCACCCGGACTAGCGGGCCCTACAATGAGCAGTTCTTC.

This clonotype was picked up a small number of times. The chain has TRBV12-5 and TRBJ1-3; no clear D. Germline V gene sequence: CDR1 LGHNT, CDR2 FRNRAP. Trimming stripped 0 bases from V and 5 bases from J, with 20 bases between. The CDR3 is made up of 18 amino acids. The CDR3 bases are TGTGCTAGTGGTTTGGTACGCGATCAAACCCTGGCTAGAAACACCATATATTTT. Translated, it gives CASGLVRDQTLARNTIYF.

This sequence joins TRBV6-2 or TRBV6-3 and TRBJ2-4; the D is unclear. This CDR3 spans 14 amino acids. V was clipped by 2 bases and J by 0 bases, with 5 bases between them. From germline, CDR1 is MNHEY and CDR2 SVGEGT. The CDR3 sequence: CASSYRLAKNIQYF. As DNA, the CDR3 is TGTGCCAGCAGTTACAGGCTAGCCAAAAACATTCAGTACTTC.

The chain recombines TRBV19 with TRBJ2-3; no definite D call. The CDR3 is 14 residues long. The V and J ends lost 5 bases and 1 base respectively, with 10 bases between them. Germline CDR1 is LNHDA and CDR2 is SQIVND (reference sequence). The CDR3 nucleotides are TGTGCCAGTAGTGAATATCTCGGCACAGATACGCAGTATTTT. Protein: CASSEYLGTDTQYF.

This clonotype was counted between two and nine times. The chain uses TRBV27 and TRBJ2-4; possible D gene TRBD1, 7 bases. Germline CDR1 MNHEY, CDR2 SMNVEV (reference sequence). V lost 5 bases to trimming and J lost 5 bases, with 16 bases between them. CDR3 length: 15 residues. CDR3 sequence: CASSLRGATQNIQYF. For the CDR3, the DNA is TGTGCCAGCAGTCTCAGGGGGGCAACTCAAAACATTCAGTACTTC.

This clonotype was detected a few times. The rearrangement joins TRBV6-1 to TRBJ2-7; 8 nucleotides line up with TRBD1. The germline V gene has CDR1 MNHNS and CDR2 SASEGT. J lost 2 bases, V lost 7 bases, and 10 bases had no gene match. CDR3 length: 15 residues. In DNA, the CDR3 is TGTGCCAGCATTTACGACAGGGGCAATACCTACGAGCAGTACTTC. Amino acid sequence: CASIYDRGNTYEQYF.

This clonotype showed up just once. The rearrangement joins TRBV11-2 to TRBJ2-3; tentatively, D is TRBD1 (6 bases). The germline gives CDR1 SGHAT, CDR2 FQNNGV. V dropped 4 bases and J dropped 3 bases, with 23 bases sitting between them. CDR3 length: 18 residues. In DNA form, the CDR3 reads TGTGCCAGCAGCTCCAACGCTTTAATAGGACAGATAACAGATACGCAGTATTTT. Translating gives CASSSNALIGQITDTQYF.

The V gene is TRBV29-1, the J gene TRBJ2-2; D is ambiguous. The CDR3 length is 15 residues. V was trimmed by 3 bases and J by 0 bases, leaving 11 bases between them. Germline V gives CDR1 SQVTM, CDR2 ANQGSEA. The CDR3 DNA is TGCAGCGTTGAGGTAACAGACGCGAACACCGGGGAGCTGTTTTTT. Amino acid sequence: CSVEVTDANTGELFF.

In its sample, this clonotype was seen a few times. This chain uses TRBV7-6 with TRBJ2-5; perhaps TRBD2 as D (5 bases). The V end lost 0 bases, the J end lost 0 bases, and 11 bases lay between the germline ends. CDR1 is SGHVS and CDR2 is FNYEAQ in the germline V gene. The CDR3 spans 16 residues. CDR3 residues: CASSLAKTTDQETQYF. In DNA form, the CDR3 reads TGTGCCAGCAGCTTAGCGAAGACTACCGACCAAGAGACCCAGTACTTC.

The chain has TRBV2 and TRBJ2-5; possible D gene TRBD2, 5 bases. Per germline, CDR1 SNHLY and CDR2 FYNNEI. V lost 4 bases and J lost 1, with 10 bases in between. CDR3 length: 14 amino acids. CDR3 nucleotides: TGTGCCAGCAGTGGGAGGACCGCCCAAGAGACCCAGTACTTC. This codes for CASSGRTAQETQYF. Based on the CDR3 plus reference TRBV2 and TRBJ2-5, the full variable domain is EPEVTQTPSHQVTQMGQEVILRCVPISNHLYFYWYRQILGQKVEFLVSFYNNEISEKSEIFDDQFSVERPDGSNFTLKIRSTKLEDSAMYFCASSGRTAQETQYFGPGTRLLVL.

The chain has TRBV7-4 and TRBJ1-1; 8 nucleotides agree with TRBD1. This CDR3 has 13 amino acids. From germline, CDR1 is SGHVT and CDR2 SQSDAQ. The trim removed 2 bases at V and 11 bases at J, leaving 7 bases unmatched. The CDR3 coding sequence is TGTGCCAGCAGCTTATCTCAGGGGGCGCAGGCTTTCTTT. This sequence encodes CASSLSQGAQAFF.

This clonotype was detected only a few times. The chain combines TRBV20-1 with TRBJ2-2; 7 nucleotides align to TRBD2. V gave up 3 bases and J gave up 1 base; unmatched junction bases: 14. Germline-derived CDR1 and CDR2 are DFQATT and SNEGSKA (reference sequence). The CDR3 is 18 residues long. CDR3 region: CSARPASGGPKNTGELFF. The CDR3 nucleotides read TGCAGTGCTAGGCCCGCTAGCGGTGGACCCAAGAACACCGGGGAGCTGTTTTTT.

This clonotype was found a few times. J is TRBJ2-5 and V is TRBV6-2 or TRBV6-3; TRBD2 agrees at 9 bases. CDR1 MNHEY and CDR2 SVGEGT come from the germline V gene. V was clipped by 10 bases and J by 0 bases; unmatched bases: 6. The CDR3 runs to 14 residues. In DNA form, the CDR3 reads TGTGCCACTTTAGCGGGGGAGTACCAAGAGACCCAGTACTTC. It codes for CATLAGEYQETQYF.

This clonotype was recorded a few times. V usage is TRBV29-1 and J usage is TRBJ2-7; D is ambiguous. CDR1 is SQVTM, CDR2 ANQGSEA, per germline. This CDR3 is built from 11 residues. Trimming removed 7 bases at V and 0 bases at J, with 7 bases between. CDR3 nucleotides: TGCAGCGCCGGGTCCTCCTACGAGCAGTACTTC. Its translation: CSAGSSYEQYF.

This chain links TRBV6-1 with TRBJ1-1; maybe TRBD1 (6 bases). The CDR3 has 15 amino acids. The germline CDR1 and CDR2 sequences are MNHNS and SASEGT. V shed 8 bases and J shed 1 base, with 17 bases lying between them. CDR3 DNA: TGTGCCAGCGGAGGGTGGGGGACACCGAACACTGAAGCTTTCTTT. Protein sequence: CASGGWGTPNTEAFF.